These 29 T cell receptor beta chains share one sample of origin, sequenced in a study of T-cell memory formation after mild COVID-19. Each CDR3 protein gets one entry after TCRdb re-called the 5' RACE reads with MiXCR. The repertoire holds tens of thousands of distinct CDR3 sequences, with approximately 13% as singletons. Sequencing used PBMCs or a T cell subset sorted from them (not recorded which). These receptors were taken from an adult woman who had mild COVID-19 (a few samples of this study predate the infection). Cell type and time point are not known.

This clonotype was observed a handful of times. This chain connects TRBV5-6 to TRBJ1-1, with a possible D match to TRBD1 (5 bases). Germline CDR1 and CDR2: SGHDT and YYEEEE. Trimming left V 6 bases short and J 0 bases short, with 9 bases between. The CDR3 totals 13 residues. The chain's CDR3 is CASKDILNTEAFF. The DNA of the CDR3 is TGTGCCAGCAAGGACATCTTGAACACTGAAGCTTTCTTT.

The chain couples TRBV13 to TRBJ2-3, with TRBD2 matching over 12 bases. V lost 3 bases and J lost 0; bases outside the gene matches: 10. The length of the CDR3 is 19 residues. Germline CDR1 and CDR2: PRHDT and FYEKMQ (reference sequence). This CDR3 reads CASSLRLAGVGTSTDTQYF. CDR3 in DNA: TGTGCCAGCAGCTTGAGACTAGCGGGAGTCGGGACTAGCACAGATACGCAGTATTTT. The variable domain in full, completed from reference TRBV13 and TRBJ2-3, reads AAGVIQSPRHLIKEKRETATLKCYPIPRHDTVYWYQQGPGQDPQFLISFYEKMQSDKGSIPDRFSAQQFSDYHSELNMSSLELGDSALYFCASSLRLAGVGTSTDTQYFGPGTRLTVL.

This clonotype was counted only a few times. This chain uses TRBV9 with TRBJ2-3; D is undetermined. V shed 3 bases and J shed 5 bases, with 19 bases lying between them. Germline loops: CDR1 SGDLS, CDR2 YYNGEE. CDR3 length: 16 amino acids. The CDR3 sequence is CASSALEPRLKDTQYF. In DNA, the CDR3 is TGTGCCAGCAGCGCCCTAGAACCCCGCCTGAAAGATACGCAGTATTTT.

The chain has TRBV4-1 and TRBJ1-2; tentatively, D is TRBD1 (6 bases). The CDR3 length is 15 residues. Germline V gene sequence: CDR1 MGHRA, CDR2 YSYEKL. V was clipped by 1 base and J by 8 bases, with 17 bases between them. The CDR3 loop reads CASSQVAGAQAGYTF. For the CDR3, the DNA is TGCGCCAGCAGCCAAGTCGCAGGGGCGCAGGCCGGCTACACCTTC.

In its sample, this clonotype was seen a few times. V and J are TRBV7-2 and TRBJ2-3; D possibly matches TRBD1 or TRBD2 (5 bases each). The CDR3 consists of 15 residues. Germline lookup yields CDR1 SGHTA and CDR2 FQGNSA. The V end lost 4 bases, the J end lost 5 bases, and 16 bases lay between the germline ends. The CDR3 DNA is TGTGCCAGCAGCTCCCCCACCCGGGACGGAGATACGCAGTATTTT. Its translation: CASSSPTRDGDTQYF.

This clonotype showed up just a few times. The V and J genes are TRBV15 and TRBJ2-7, with 11 bases fitting TRBD1. Germline CDR1 and CDR2: LNHNV and YYDKDF (reference sequence). Trimming cost V 0 bases and J 2 bases; bases outside gene matches: 6. The CDR3 consists of 17 residues. This CDR3 reads CATSRDLPGQGAYEQYF. In DNA form, the CDR3 reads TGTGCCACCAGCAGAGATTTACCGGGACAGGGGGCCTACGAGCAGTACTTC.

The V call is TRBV20-1, the J call TRBJ2-1; D is perhaps TRBD2 (6 bases). Looked up from germline, CDR1 is DFQATT and CDR2 is SNEGSKA (reference sequence). The CDR3 extends over 14 amino acids. This chain's CDR3 is CSLGGVRSYNEQFF. The CDR3 bases are TGCAGCCTCGGAGGGGTTCGCTCCTACAATGAGCAGTTCTTC.

This clonotype was detected only a few times. The rearrangement joins TRBV6-5 to TRBJ2-3; D is undetermined. The ends were cut back, 5 bases at V and 0 bases at J, with 9 bases in the middle. The CDR3 runs 14 residues. CDR1 MNHEY and CDR2 SVGAGI come from the germline V gene. DNA of the CDR3: TGTGCCAGCAGTAAGGGCGTCAGCACAGATACGCAGTATTTT. It is translated as CASSKGVSTDTQYF.

This clonotype was picked up a small number of times. The V gene is TRBV10-3, the J gene TRBJ2-3; D may be TRBD1 or TRBD2 (5 bases each). This CDR3 contains 15 residues. Germline V gene lookup returns CDR1 ENHRY and CDR2 SYGVKD. The V end lost 2 bases, the J end lost 0 bases, and 9 bases lay between the germline ends. The CDR3 DNA reads TGTGCCATCAGTGAGCCGGGACGAAGCACAGATACGCAGTATTTT. Its translation is CAISEPGRSTDTQYF.

The sample holds a few counts of this clonotype. The V call is TRBV24-1, the J call TRBJ2-3; no definite D call. The CDR3 loop spans 13 amino acids. V shed 5 bases and J shed 6 bases, with 11 bases lying between them. Germline CDR1 is KGHDR and CDR2 is SFDVKD. The CDR3 DNA follows: TGTGCCACCAGTGCCTCATGGGCGGATACGCAGTATTTT. As protein: CATSASWADTQYF.

The CDR3 sequence is CASSLVGLARDYEQYF. DNA of the CDR3: TGTGCCAGCAGCTTAGTAGGACTAGCGAGGGACTACGAGCAGTACTTC. The rearrangement joins TRBV7-9 to TRBJ2-7; 9 bases align to TRBD2. The CDR3 is made up of 16 amino acids. The germline gives CDR1 SEHNR, CDR2 FQNEAQ (reference sequence). J gave up 3 bases and V 1 base, and 7 bases lay outside the gene matches.

The table lists this clonotype with a few counts. The chain links TRBV4-2 to TRBJ2-1, with D perhaps TRBD1 or TRBD2 (6 bases each). This CDR3 has 12 amino acids. Trimming took 3 bases from V and 8 from J, leaving 8 bases between them. Looked up from germline, CDR1 is LGHNA and CDR2 is YNFKEQ. The chain's CDR3 is CASSQGGYEQFF. CDR3 DNA sequence: TGTGCCAGCAGCCAGGGGGGCTATGAGCAGTTCTTC.

This clonotype was picked up a small number of times. The J gene is TRBJ2-5, the V gene TRBV5-1, with 14 bases identical to TRBD2. The length of the CDR3 is 15 residues. Germline CDR1 SGHRS, CDR2 YFSETQ. The V gene end was trimmed by 2 bases and the J gene end by 4 bases; junction bases not matched to a gene: 1. CDR3 coding DNA: TGCGCCAGCAGCTTCGGGACTAGCGGGAGAGAGACCCAGTACTTC. Protein: CASSFGTSGRETQYF. Together with reference TRBV5-1 and TRBJ2-5, the CDR3 gives the full variable domain: KAGVTQTPRYLIKTRGQQVTLSCSPISGHRSVSWYQQTPGQGLQFLFEYFSETQRNKGNFPGRFSGRQFSNSRSEMNVSTLELGDSALYLCASSFGTSGRETQYFGPGTRLLVL.

This clonotype was observed a few times. CDR3 sequence (DNA): TGTGCCAGCAGAGAACGGGGCCCCTACGAGCAGTACTTC. The encoded protein is CASRERGPYEQYF. V usage is TRBV5-8 and J usage is TRBJ2-7, with D perhaps matching TRBD1 or TRBD2 (5 bases each). CDR3 length: 13 residues. V gave up 5 bases and J gave up 2 bases, with 11 bases separating them. Germline loops: CDR1 SGHTS, CDR2 YDEGEE.

This clonotype was seen a handful of times. J is TRBJ2-1 and V is TRBV9; no definite D call. Trimming shortened V by 4 bases and J by 7 bases, and 9 bases separated the two germline ends. The CDR3 is 12 residues long. CDR1 and CDR2 from the germline V gene are SGDLS and YYNGEE. CDR3 protein: CASSPPRNEQFF. The CDR3 DNA reads TGTGCCAGCAGCCCCCCGAGGAATGAGCAGTTCTTC. Based on the CDR3 plus reference TRBV9 and TRBJ2-1, the full variable domain is DSGVTQTPKHLITATGQRVTLRCSPRSGDLSVYWYQQSLDQGLQFLIQYYNGEERAKGNILERFSAQQFPDLHSELNLSSLELGDSALYFCASSPPRNEQFFGPGTRLTVL.

The genes are TRBV6-5 and TRBJ2-1; 9 bases fit TRBD2. The CDR3 runs 15 residues. Germline V CDR1 and CDR2: MNHEY, SVGAGI. The trim removed 6 bases at V and 4 bases at J, leaving 7 bases unmatched. This CDR3 reads CASRISGGSYNEQFF. As DNA, the CDR3 is TGTGCCAGCAGGATCAGCGGGGGGAGTTACAATGAGCAGTTCTTC.

The rearrangement joins TRBV6-5 to TRBJ2-2; D may be TRBD1 (6 bases). Per the germline V gene, CDR1 is MNHEY and CDR2 is SVGAGI. The CDR3 runs 14 residues. Trimming took 2 bases from V and 7 from J, leaving 11 bases between them. The CDR3 region is CASSYRLGGGELFF. DNA of the CDR3: TGTGCCAGCAGTTACCGTTTAGGGGGCGGGGAGCTGTTTTTT.

V usage is TRBV6-2 or TRBV6-3 and J usage is TRBJ2-1; D remains unclear. V lost 5 bases, J lost 10 bases, and 21 bases lay in between. The CDR3 totals 15 residues. The germline V gene has CDR1 MNHEY and CDR2 SVGEGT. CDR3 region: CASSVMRTIQAEQFF. In nucleotides, the CDR3 is TGTGCCAGCAGTGTGATGAGGACCATTCAAGCGGAGCAGTTCTTC.

The V gene is TRBV24-1, the J gene TRBJ2-1, with no clear D. This CDR3 spans 13 amino acids. Germline CDR1 reads KGHDR; CDR2 reads SFDVKD. Trimming removed 3 bases at V and 4 bases at J, with 6 bases between. The CDR3 reads CATSDEAYNEQFF. As DNA, the CDR3 is TGTGCCACCAGTGATGAAGCATACAATGAGCAGTTCTTC.

This clonotype was counted many times. CDR3 nucleotide sequence: TGTGCCACCAGCGGAGGACTAGCGGGCCCCTCCTACGAGCAGTACTTC. This gives the protein CATSGGLAGPSYEQYF. The chain has TRBV15 and TRBJ2-7, with TRBD2 matching over 11 bases. The CDR3 contains 16 residues. The germline CDR1 and CDR2 sequences are LNHNV and YYDKDF (reference sequence). V dropped 5 bases and J dropped 0; count of bases not matched to a gene: 6.

J is TRBJ2-5 and V is TRBV4-1, with D possibly being TRBD1 (5 bases). From germline, CDR1 is MGHRA and CDR2 YSYEKL. V lost 3 bases and J 1 base, leaving 15 bases between the germline ends. CDR3 length: 16 residues. CDR3 in amino acids: CASSQKTDEPQETQYF. The DNA for the CDR3 is TGCGCCAGCAGCCAGAAGACAGACGAGCCCCAAGAGACCCAGTACTTC.

This clonotype has ten or more counts. The chain has TRBV7-9 and TRBJ2-3; TRBD1 matches 7 bases. The junction had 5 bases not matched to a gene; V was cut back by 5 bases and J by 0 bases. This CDR3 is 15 amino acids long. Germline assignment: CDR1 SEHNR and CDR2 FQNEAQ (reference sequence). The CDR3 region has the DNA TGTGCCAGCAGCCTGGGGACAGACAGCACAGATACGCAGTATTTT. Protein: CASSLGTDSTDTQYF.

The chain combines TRBV12-3 or TRBV12-4 with TRBJ2-7, with no clear D. Between the trimmed V and J ends, which lost 4 bases and 5 bases, there was a span of 12 bases. This CDR3 contains 13 residues. The CDR3 DNA reads as TGTGCCAGCAGTTACATGTTGGGTGACGAGCAGTACTTC. This sequence encodes CASSYMLGDEQYF.

In this sample, this clonotype turned up many times. DNA of the CDR3: TGCAGCGTTGATTTACAGTCCGGGGAGCTGTTTTTT. It specifies CSVDLQSGELFF. The chain joins TRBV29-1 to TRBJ2-2; D not resolved. This CDR3 spans 12 amino acids. The V and J ends lost 3 bases and 6 bases respectively, with 8 bases between them. Germline values: CDR1 SQVTM, CDR2 ANQGSEA.

The chain is built from TRBV5-6 and TRBJ2-5, with a weak D call TRBD2 (6 bases). Between the trimmed V and J ends, which lost 1 base and 2 bases, there was a span of 12 bases. The CDR3 loop spans 15 amino acids. The V gene's germline CDR1 is SGHDT and CDR2 YYEEEE. The CDR3 nucleotides are TGTGCCAGCAGCTTGAGCGGGCTCCCTCAAGAGACCCAGTACTTC. It codes for CASSLSGLPQETQYF.

This clonotype was counted a few times. V is TRBV30 and J is TRBJ1-5; D uncertain. CDR1 and CDR2 (germline): GTSNPN, SVGIG (reference sequence). Trimming stripped 4 bases from V and 5 bases from J, with 0 bases between. The CDR3 runs 9 residues. CDR3 protein: CAWNQPQHF. Here the CDR3 DNA reads TGTGCCTGGAATCAGCCCCAGCATTTT.

The genes are TRBV28 and TRBJ2-5, with 8 nucleotides matching TRBD1. V lost 5 bases and J lost 6; bases outside the gene matches: 8. Germline values: CDR1 MDHEN, CDR2 SYDVKM. The CDR3 spans 14 residues. CDR3 in amino acids: CASSRTGNLQTQYF. Here the CDR3 DNA reads TGTGCCAGCAGTAGGACAGGGAATCTACAGACCCAGTACTTC.

This chain uses TRBV9 with TRBJ2-1; 11 bases are shared with TRBD2. This CDR3 is built from 17 residues. With 0 bases clipped from V and 4 bases from J, the junction kept 6 bases outside the gene matches. Germline loops: CDR1 SGDLS, CDR2 YYNGEE. DNA for the CDR3: TGTGCCAGCAGCGTAGGGGCTAGCGGGAGGTTTTACAATGAGCAGTTCTTC. Its protein product is CASSVGASGRFYNEQFF.

This clonotype was counted ten times or more. The CDR3 protein is CASSSGTGTTEAFF. The DNA of the CDR3 is TGTGCCAGCAGCTCCGGGACAGGGACCACTGAAGCTTTCTTT. The gene calls are TRBV7-9 and TRBJ1-1; 9 nucleotides match TRBD1. V shed 4 bases, J shed 4 bases, and the junction held 4 bases outside the gene matches. In germline, CDR1 is SEHNR, CDR2 FQNEAQ (reference sequence). This CDR3 spans 14 amino acids.